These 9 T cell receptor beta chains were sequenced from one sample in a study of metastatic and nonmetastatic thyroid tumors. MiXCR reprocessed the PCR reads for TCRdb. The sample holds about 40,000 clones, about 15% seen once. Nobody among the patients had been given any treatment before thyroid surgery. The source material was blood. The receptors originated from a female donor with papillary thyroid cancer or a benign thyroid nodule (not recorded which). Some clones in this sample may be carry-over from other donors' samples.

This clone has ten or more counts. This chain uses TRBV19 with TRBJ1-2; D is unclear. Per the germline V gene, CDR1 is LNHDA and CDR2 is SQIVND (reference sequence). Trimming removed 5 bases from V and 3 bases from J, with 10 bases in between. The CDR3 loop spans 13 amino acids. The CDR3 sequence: CASSGNYDYGYTF. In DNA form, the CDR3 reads TGTGCCAGTAGTGGAAATTATGACTATGGCTACACCTTC.

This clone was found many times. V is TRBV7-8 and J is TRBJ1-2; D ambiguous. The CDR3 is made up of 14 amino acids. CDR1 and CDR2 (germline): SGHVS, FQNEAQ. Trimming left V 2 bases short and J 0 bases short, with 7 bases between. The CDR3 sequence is CASSLNQANYGYTF. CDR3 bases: TGTGCCAGCAGCTTAAATCAGGCTAACTATGGCTACACCTTC.

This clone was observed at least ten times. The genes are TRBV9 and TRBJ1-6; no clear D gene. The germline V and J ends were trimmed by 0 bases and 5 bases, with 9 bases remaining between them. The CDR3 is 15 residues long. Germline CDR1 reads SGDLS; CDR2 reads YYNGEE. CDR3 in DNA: TGTGCCAGCAGCGTAGCTACGGAAGATAATTCACCCCTCCACTTT. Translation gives CASSVATEDNSPLHF. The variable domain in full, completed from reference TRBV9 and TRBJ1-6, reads DSGVTQTPKHLITATGQRVTLRCSPRSGDLSVYWYQQSLDQGLQFLIQYYNGEERAKGNILERFSAQQFPDLHSELNLSSLELGDSALYFCASSVATEDNSPLHFGNGTRLTVT.

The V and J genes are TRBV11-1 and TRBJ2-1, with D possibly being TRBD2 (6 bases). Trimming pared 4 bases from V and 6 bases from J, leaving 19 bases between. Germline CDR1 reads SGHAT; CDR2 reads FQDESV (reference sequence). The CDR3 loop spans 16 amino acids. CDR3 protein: CASSSVGGGGTNEQFF. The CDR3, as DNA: TGTGCCAGCAGCTCCGTGGGGGGAGGAGGTACCAATGAGCAGTTCTTC.

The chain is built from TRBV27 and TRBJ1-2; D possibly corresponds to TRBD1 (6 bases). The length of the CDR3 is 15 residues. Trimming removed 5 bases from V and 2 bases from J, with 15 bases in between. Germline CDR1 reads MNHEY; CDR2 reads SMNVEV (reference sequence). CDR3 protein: CASSTGQILNYGYTF. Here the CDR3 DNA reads TGTGCCAGCAGTACCGGACAGATTCTAAACTATGGCTACACCTTC.

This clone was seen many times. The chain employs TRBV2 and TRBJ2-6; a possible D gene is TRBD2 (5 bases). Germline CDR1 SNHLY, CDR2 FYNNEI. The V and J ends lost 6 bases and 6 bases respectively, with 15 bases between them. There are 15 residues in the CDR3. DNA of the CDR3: TGTGCCAGCAGCGCGGACTCCCGAGTGGCCAACGTCCTGACTTTC. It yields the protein CASSADSRVANVLTF.

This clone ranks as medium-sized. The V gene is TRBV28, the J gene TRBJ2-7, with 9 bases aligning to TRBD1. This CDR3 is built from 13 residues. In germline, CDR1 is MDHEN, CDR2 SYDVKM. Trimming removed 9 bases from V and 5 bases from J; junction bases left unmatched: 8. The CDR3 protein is CASYGTGNDEQYF. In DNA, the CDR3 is TGTGCCAGTTACGGGACAGGGAACGACGAGCAGTACTTC.

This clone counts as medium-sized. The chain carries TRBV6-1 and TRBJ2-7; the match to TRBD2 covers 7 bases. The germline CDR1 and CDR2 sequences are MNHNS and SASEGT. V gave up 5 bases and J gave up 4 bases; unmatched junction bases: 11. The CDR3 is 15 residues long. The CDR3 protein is CASSLRPSGGYEQYF. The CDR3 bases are TGTGCCAGCAGTTTAAGGCCCTCGGGAGGTTACGAGCAGTACTTC.

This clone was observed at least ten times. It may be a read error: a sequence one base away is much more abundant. CDR3 DNA: TGTGCCAGTGGTCCGGACAGGGGAGGTTACGAGCAGTACTTC. It yields the protein CASGPDRGGYEQYF. V is TRBV19 and J is TRBJ2-7; 9 bases map to TRBD1. The V segment lost 8 bases and the J segment 4 bases; nucleotides outside the gene matches: 9. CDR1 and CDR2 from the germline V gene are LNHDA and SQIVND (reference sequence). This CDR3 has 14 amino acids.